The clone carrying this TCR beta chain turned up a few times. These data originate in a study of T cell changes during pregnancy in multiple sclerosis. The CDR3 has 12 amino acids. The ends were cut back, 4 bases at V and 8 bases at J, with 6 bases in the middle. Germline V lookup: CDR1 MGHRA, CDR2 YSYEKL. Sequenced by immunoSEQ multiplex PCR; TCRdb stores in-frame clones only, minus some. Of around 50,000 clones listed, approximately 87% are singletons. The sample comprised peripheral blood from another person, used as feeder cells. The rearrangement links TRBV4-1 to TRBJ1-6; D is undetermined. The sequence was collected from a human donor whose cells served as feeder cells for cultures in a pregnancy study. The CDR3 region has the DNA TGCGCCAGCAGCCCCCCTTATTCACCCCTCCACTTT. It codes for CASSPPYSPLHF.